This TCR beta chain was recovered during a study of cytomegalovirus exposure and HLA in healthy donors. Findings and caveats of the study: Sequences of the TCR beta chain were said to predict the HLA-A and HLA-B alleles of most subjects accurately.

Concerning this clone itself: What it recognizes is unknown.

Primers: 60 Vbeta forward and 13 Jbeta reverse. The assay was immunoSEQ multiplex PCR, and TCRdb's table has in-frame clones only and misses some. Recorded for this sample: about 20,000 clones. With V trimmed by 1 base and J by 3 bases, 3 bases remained unmatched. The germline gives CDR1 SGHRS, CDR2 YFSETQ. The CDR3 has 14 residues. The J gene is TRBJ1-2, the V gene TRBV5-1, with 7 nucleotides matching TRBD1. The source material was PBMCs. The sequence was collected from a man between 60 and 75 years old in good health and CMV-seropositive. CDR3 amino acids: CASSLTGEDYGYTF. The CDR3 DNA follows: TGCGCCAGCAGCTTGACAGGGGAGGACTATGGCTACACCTTC.